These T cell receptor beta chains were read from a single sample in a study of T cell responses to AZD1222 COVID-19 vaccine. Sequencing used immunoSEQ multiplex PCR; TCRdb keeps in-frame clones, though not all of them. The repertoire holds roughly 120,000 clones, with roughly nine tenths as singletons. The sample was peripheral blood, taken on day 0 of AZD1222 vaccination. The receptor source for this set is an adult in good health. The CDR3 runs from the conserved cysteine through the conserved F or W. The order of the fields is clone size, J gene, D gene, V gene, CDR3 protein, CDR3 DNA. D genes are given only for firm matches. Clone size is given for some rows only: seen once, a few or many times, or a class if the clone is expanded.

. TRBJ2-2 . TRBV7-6 CASSPASQTNTGELFF TGTGCCAGCAGCCCGGCGAGTCAGACTAACACCGGGGAGCTGTTTTTT
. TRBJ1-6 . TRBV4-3 CASSQAPGLHSPLHF TGCGCCAGCAGCCAGGCCCCAGGACTTCATTCACCCCTCCACTTT
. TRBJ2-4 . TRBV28 CASSRERRGGNIQYF TGTGCCAGCAGTCGTGAACGACGGGGTGGGAACATTCAGTACTTC
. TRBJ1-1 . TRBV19 CASSKSRWKENTEAFF TGTGCCAGTAGTAAGAGCAGGTGGAAAGAGAACACTGAAGCTTTCTTT
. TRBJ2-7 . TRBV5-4 CASSLAGNSYEQYF TGTGCCAGCAGCTTGGCGGGGAACTCCTACGAGCAGTACTTC
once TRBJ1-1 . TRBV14 CASSHNGGMNTEAFF TGTGCCAGCAGCCATAACGGGGGCATGAACACTGAAGCTTTCTTT
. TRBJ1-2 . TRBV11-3 CASSLDHGGYTF TGTGCCAGCAGCTTAGATCATGGGGGCTACACCTTC
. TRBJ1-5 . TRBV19 CASSSTGTFPLFSNQPQHF TGTGCCAGTAGTAGCACCGGGACATTCCCTCTATTTAGCAATCAGCCCCAGCATTTT
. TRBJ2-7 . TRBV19 CASNLGAGSYEQYF TGTGCCAGTAACTTGGGGGCAGGGTCCTACGAGCAGTACTTC
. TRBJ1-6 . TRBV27 CASSFAGNNSPLHF TGTGCCAGCAGTTTCGCAGGGAATAATTCACCCCTCCACTTT
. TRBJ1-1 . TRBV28 CASSSDLAAFF TGTGCCAGCAGTTCGGACCTGGCGGCTTTCTTT
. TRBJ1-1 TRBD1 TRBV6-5 CASTRQGFNTEAFF TGTGCCAGCACCAGACAGGGCTTCAACACTGAAGCTTTCTTT
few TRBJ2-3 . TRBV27 CASSLGRSTDTQYF TGTGCCAGCAGTTTAGGCAGGAGCACAGATACGCAGTATTTT
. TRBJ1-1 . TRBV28 CASSLGTEAFF TGTGCCAGCAGTTTAGGGACTGAAGCTTTCTTT
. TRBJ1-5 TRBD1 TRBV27 CASSLLGRGDQPQHF TGTGCCAGCAGTTTATTAGGCAGGGGGGATCAGCCCCAGCATTTT
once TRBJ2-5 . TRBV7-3 CASSRGQQETQYF TGTGCCAGCAGCCGTGGACAGCAAGAGACCCAGTACTTC
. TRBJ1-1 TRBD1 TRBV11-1 CASSLGQGWTEAFF TGTGCCAGCAGCTTAGGACAGGGATGGACTGAAGCTTTCTTT
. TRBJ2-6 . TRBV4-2 CASSRGDGANVLTF TGTGCCAGCAGCAGGGGGGATGGGGCCAACGTCCTGACTTTC
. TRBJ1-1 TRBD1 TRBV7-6 CATTGGTEAFF TGTGCCACTACAGGGGGGACTGAAGCTTTCTTT
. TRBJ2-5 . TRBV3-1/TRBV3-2 CASSQEGVAETQYF TGTGCCAGCAGCCAAGAGGGGGTCGCTGAGACCCAGTACTTC